This TCR beta chain was observed in a study of blood T cells in healthy people across ages. General study findings and limits: Naive CD4+ cell counts and diversity both ran higher in long-lived than in aged donors.

Trimming removed 11 bases from V and 2 bases from J, with 15 bases in between. This CDR3 is 13 amino acids long. Germline lookup yields CDR1 MNHEY and CDR2 SVGAGI. PCR was performed a second time for about 7 to 11 cycles using a sample-barcoded 5' primer and a J-beta primer mix. A template-switch adaptor with 12 random nucleotides tagged each cDNA molecule. TCRdb re-called the 5' RACE reads with MiXCR, one entry per CDR3 protein. The top ten clones hold under 3% of a sample with around 780,000 distinct CDR3 sequences, 20% to 30% of them seen once. This clonotype occurred a few times. Antigen unknown. The same sample was also studied in work on T cells of mothers and their children. That work adds: Samples came from three healthy Caucasian mothers and their six children. Among related mother-child pairs, overlap was slightly higher than in unrelated pairs, though not significantly.

The specimen was blood. The chain links TRBV6-5 to TRBJ1-2, with a possible D match to TRBD1 (5 bases). The sequence came from a boy between 10 and 17 years old in good health. The CDR3 DNA is TGTGCCTCCCAGCGCGGGGGAAACTATGGCTACACCTTC. Its translation: CASQRGGNYGYTF.